Following are 3 T cell receptor beta chains from one sample sequenced in a study of shared clonotypes between healthy human individuals. Method: immunoSEQ multiplex PCR; TCRdb's copy keeps in-frame clones and lacks some. The profile shows approximately 2.4 million clones, almost 96% of them singletons. The specimen sequenced was naive CD4+ T cells sorted from blood. The subset here: CD45RA+ positively selected. The receptors were gathered from a man in his late teens or twenties in good health.

The gene calls are TRBV9 and TRBJ2-3; TRBD1 agrees at 8 bases. CDR3 length: 16 residues. Trimming cost V 6 bases and J 1 base; bases outside gene matches: 10. Germline CDR1 and CDR2: SGDLS and YYNGEE. The CDR3 region is CASTKGGQGGTDTQYF. CDR3 nucleotides: TGTGCCAGCACCAAGGGTGGACAGGGAGGCACAGATACGCAGTATTTT.

This chain links TRBV4-1 with TRBJ2-4, with 8 bases that match TRBD1. The CDR3 is made up of 19 amino acids. Germline values: CDR1 MGHRA, CDR2 YSYEKL. J gave up 3 bases and V 4 bases, and 17 bases lay outside the gene matches. As DNA, the CDR3 is TGCGCCAGCAGCCCAGGTGGGACAGGAGCGAATACCGGCAAAAACATTCAGTACTTC. The encoded protein is CASSPGGTGANTGKNIQYF.

This chain links TRBV29-1 with TRBJ2-7; D perhaps matches TRBD1 (6 bases). Germline values: CDR1 SQVTM, CDR2 ANQGSEA. This CDR3 has 12 amino acids. With 7 bases removed from V and 0 bases from J, the gap between germline ends came to 10 bases. CDR3 sequence: CSARTDSYEQYF. The CDR3 nucleotides are TGCAGCGCACGGACAGACTCCTACGAGCAGTACTTC.